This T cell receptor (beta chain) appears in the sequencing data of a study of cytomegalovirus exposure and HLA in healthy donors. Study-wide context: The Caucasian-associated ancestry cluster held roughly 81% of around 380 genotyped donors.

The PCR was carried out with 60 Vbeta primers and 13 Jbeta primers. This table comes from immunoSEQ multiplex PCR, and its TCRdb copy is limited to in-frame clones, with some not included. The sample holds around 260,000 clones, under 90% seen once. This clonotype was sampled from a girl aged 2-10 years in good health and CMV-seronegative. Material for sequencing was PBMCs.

This chain's CDR3 is CASSPRTANEAFF. CDR3 in DNA: TGTGCCAGCTCACCGCGGACAGCTAATGAAGCTTTCTTT. The chain uses TRBV18 and TRBJ1-1, with D perhaps TRBD1 (6 bases). V lost 3 bases and J lost 7, with 12 bases in between. Germline CDR1 reads KGHSH; CDR2 reads LQKENI. The CDR3 runs 13 residues.